This T cell receptor (beta chain) was sequenced for a study of OX40 agonist ivuxolimab in advanced cancers. Study-wide results and caveats: CD4+ T cells averaged fewer expanded clones than CD8+ T cells. At 0.1 to 3.0 mg/kg, CD4+ and CD8+ blood T cells expanded clonally by week 6.

Regarding this clone: The antigen is undetermined.

Some clones are missing from TCRdb's copy, which holds only in-frame ones; the method was immunoSEQ multiplex PCR. The sample consists of 40,000 to 55,000 clones, roughly nine tenths of them appearing once. The CDR3 length is 17 residues. V lost 2 bases, J lost 0 bases, and 15 bases lay in between. Germline CDR1 SGHRS, CDR2 YFSETQ. The starting material was CD4+ or CD8+ T cells sorted from blood, obtained in a trial of the OX40 agonist ivuxolimab. V usage is TRBV5-1 and J usage is TRBJ1-3; D might be TRBD1 (6 bases). This clonotype was obtained from an adult with an advanced solid tumor such as melanoma, head and neck, liver or kidney cancer. The CDR3 DNA reads TGCGCCAGCAGCTTTATCGGGGGCCTAACCTCTGGAAACACCATATATTTT. Its translation is CASSFIGGLTSGNTIYF. Filled out from reference TRBV5-1 and TRBJ1-3, the complete variable domain reads KAGVTQTPRYLIKTRGQQVTLSCSPISGHRSVSWYQQTPGQGLQFLFEYFSETQRNKGNFPGRFSGRQFSNSRSEMNVSTLELGDSALYLCASSFIGGLTSGNTIYFGEGSWLTVV.